One sample yielded the 2 T cell receptor beta chains listed below, sequenced in a study of blood T cell repertoires in COVID-19. The table came from immunoSEQ multiplex PCR; TCRdb's copy has only in-frame clones and leaves some out. The sample shows roughly 80,000 clones, over 80% of them seen only once. Specimen: peripheral blood. The source is a man aged 50-60 years with active COVID-19.

This clone was seen just once. V is TRBV7-3 and J is TRBJ1-2; D perhaps matches TRBD1 (6 bases). Germline V gene data show CDR1 as SGHTA and CDR2 as FQGTGA. Deletions cut 5 bases from V and 8 bases from J, with 15 bases between. The CDR3 totals 13 residues. The CDR3 protein is CASSLQGSSGYTF. DNA of the CDR3: TGTGCCAGCAGCCTACAGGGTTCTAGCGGCTACACCTTC. Combining the CDR3 with reference TRBV7-3 and TRBJ1-2 gives the whole variable domain GAGVSQTPSNKVTEKGKYVELRCDPISGHTALYWYRQSLGQGPEFLIYFQGTGAADDSGLPNDRFFAVRPEGSVSTLKIQRTERGDSAVYLCASSLQGSSGYTFGSGTRLTVV.

The CDR3 spells CASSEGGTGFYGYTF. DNA of the CDR3: TGTGCCAGCAGTGAAGGCGGGACAGGCTTCTATGGCTACACCTTC. The chain is built from TRBV6-1 and TRBJ1-2; the match to TRBD1 covers 8 bases. Germline V gene lookup returns CDR1 MNHNS and CDR2 SASEGT. This CDR3 has 15 residues. Germline trimming cut 1 base from V and 4 bases from J; bases unmatched to any gene: 5.